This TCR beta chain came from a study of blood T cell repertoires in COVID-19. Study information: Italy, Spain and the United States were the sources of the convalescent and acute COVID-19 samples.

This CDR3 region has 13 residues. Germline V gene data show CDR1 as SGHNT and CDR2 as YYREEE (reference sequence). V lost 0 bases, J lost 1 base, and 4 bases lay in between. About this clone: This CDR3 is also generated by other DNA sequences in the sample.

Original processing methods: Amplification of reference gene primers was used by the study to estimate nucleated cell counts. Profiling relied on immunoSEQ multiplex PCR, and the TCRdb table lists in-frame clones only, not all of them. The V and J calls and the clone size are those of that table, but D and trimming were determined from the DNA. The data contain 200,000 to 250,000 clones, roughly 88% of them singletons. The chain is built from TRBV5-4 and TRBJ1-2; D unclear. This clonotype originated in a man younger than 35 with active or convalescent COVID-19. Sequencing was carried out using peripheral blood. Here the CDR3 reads CASSLAGNYGYTF. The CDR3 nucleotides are TGTGCCAGCAGCTTGGCGGGTAACTATGGCTACACCTTC.